Each of the 15 T cell receptor beta chains below was sequenced from the same sample in a study of technical replicates of blood from several donors. This table comes from immunoSEQ multiplex PCR, and its TCRdb copy is limited to in-frame clones, with some not included. The table shows more than 80,000 clones, with approximately 94% occurring only once. Material for sequencing was T cells isolated from PBMCs. The source of these receptors is a human donor in good health.

The chain couples TRBV6-5 to TRBJ2-2, with TRBD1 matching 9 bases. Germline V CDR1 and CDR2: MNHEY, SVGAGI. This CDR3 is 14 amino acids long. V lost 4 bases to trimming and J lost 5 bases; unmatched junction nucleotides: 2. The CDR3 DNA follows: TGTGCCAGCAGTTGGGGACAGGGAACCGGGGAGCTGTTTTTT. It codes for CASSWGQGTGELFF.

The CDR3 spells CASSIDNRVWSEQYF. Here the CDR3 DNA reads TGTGCCAGTAGTATAGACAACAGGGTCTGGAGCGAGCAGTACTTC. The chain recombines TRBV19 with TRBJ2-7; possible D gene TRBD1, 6 bases. V lost 0 bases and J 6 bases, leaving 15 bases between the germline ends. The CDR3 spans 15 residues. Germline V CDR1 and CDR2: LNHDA, SQIVND (reference sequence).

This rearrangement joins TRBV5-1 to TRBJ2-7; the match to TRBD2 covers 10 bases. CDR3 length equals 15 residues. J was trimmed by 2 bases and V by 2 bases; bases with no gene match: 4. The germline V gene has CDR1 SGHRS and CDR2 YFSETQ. CDR3 protein: CASSLGLAAAYEQYF. DNA of the CDR3: TGCGCCAGCAGCTTAGGACTAGCGGCTGCCTACGAGCAGTACTTC.

The rearrangement joins TRBV2 to TRBJ2-5; 11 bases are shared with TRBD2. CDR3 length: 14 amino acids. Germline loops: CDR1 SNHLY, CDR2 FYNNEI. With 6 bases clipped from V and 5 bases from J, the junction kept 5 bases outside the gene matches. As DNA, the CDR3 is TGTGCCAGCAGGCGACTAGCGGGGATGGAGACCCAGTACTTC. Translating it yields CASRRLAGMETQYF.

The chain links TRBV9 to TRBJ2-3, with D perhaps matching TRBD1 (6 bases). The germline CDR1 and CDR2 sequences are SGDLS and YYNGEE. Trimming left V 3 bases short and J 2 bases short, with 19 bases between. The CDR3 is made up of 17 amino acids. CDR3 nucleotide sequence: TGTGCCAGCAGCGCAGGGGAGACACACACCCTCACAGATACGCAGTATTTT. Its protein product is CASSAGETHTLTDTQYF.

The gene calls are TRBV21-1 and TRBJ1-2; TRBD1 is the table's D call and was not checked against the DNA. TRBV21-1 is given as a pseudogene. The CDR3 length is 20 residues. In DNA form, the CDR3 reads TGTGCCAGCAGCAGTGTGGGCGGCCAGGGGGGACCCTCCCAGAACTATGGCTACACCTTC. Its translation is CASSSVGGQGGPSQNYGYTF.

The chain combines TRBV27 with TRBJ1-6, with D possibly matching TRBD1 (5 bases). The ends were cut back, 7 bases at V and 13 bases at J, with 23 bases in the middle. The CDR3 has 15 residues. CDR1 and CDR2 (germline): MNHEY, SMNVEV (reference sequence). In DNA, the CDR3 is TGTGCCAGCATCCTCTCCCCGGGACTCCCCGGCCCCCTCCACTTT. This translates into CASILSPGLPGPLHF.

The chain employs TRBV4-1 and TRBJ2-2; no clear D gene. Germline CDR1 reads MGHRA; CDR2 reads YSYEKL. Trimming left V 4 bases short and J 1 base short, with 10 bases between. The CDR3 loop spans 15 amino acids. In DNA, the CDR3 is TGCGCCAGCAGCCCCCTGGCAGGGAACACCGGGGAGCTGTTTTTT. Protein sequence: CASSPLAGNTGELFF.

This rearrangement joins TRBV2 to TRBJ2-5; TRBD2 matches at 10 bases. This CDR3 region has 14 residues. Germline V gene data show CDR1 as SNHLY and CDR2 as FYNNEI. Germline trimming cut 4 bases from V and 4 bases from J; bases unmatched to any gene: 3. This CDR3 is CASSGRTSGETQYF. Here the CDR3 DNA reads TGTGCCAGCAGTGGTAGGACTAGCGGAGAGACCCAGTACTTC.

The gene calls are TRBV28 and TRBJ2-3; possible D gene TRBD1, 6 bases. V was pared by 9 bases and J by 1 base, with 17 bases between. Germline V CDR1 and CDR2: MDHEN, SYDVKM. CDR3 length: 15 residues. The CDR3 sequence is CASLGNRVGTDTQYF. The CDR3 region has the DNA TGTGCCAGTTTGGGGAACAGGGTCGGCACAGATACGCAGTATTTT.

J is TRBJ1-1 and V is TRBV9; the D gene is possibly TRBD1 (6 bases). CDR1 SGDLS and CDR2 YYNGEE come from the germline V gene. V dropped 3 bases and J dropped 5 bases, with 14 bases sitting between them. This CDR3 has 14 amino acids. The CDR3 coding sequence is TGTGCCAGCAGCGGGGACACGGTTGGGACTGAAGCTTTCTTT. Translated, it gives CASSGDTVGTEAFF. Full variable domain (outside the CDR3, taken from reference TRBV9 and TRBJ1-1): DSGVTQTPKHLITATGQRVTLRCSPRSGDLSVYWYQQSLDQGLQFLIQYYNGEERAKGNILERFSAQQFPDLHSELNLSSLELGDSALYFCASSGDTVGTEAFFGQGTRLTVV.

The V gene is TRBV4-1, the J gene TRBJ2-3; 10 nucleotides agree with TRBD2. Germline CDR1 reads MGHRA; CDR2 reads YSYEKL. The junction had 9 bases not matched to a gene; V was cut back by 0 bases and J by 3 bases. The CDR3 loop spans 18 amino acids. This chain's CDR3 is CASSQDPSGGGGTDTQYF. CDR3 nucleotide sequence: TGCGCCAGCAGCCAAGATCCCAGCGGGGGGGGTGGGACAGATACGCAGTATTTT.

The genes are TRBV2 and TRBJ1-1, with 9 bases lining up with TRBD1. Germline CDR1 and CDR2: SNHLY and FYNNEI. The CDR3 is 16 residues long. V dropped 8 bases and J dropped 5; count of bases not matched to a gene: 15. Written as DNA, the CDR3 is TGTGCCAGCTCGGTGCCATATGGGACAGGGAAAACTGAAGCTTTCTTT. This encodes CASSVPYGTGKTEAFF.

This sequence joins TRBV28 and TRBJ1-2, with D possibly matching TRBD1 (5 bases). The CDR3 is made up of 13 amino acids. Germline V gene lookup returns CDR1 MDHEN and CDR2 SYDVKM. V gave up 2 bases and J gave up 8 bases, with 12 bases separating them. CDR3: CASSLLQAGGYTF. The CDR3 DNA reads as TGTGCCAGCAGTTTACTACAGGCGGGGGGCTACACCTTC.

The V and J genes are TRBV29-1 and TRBJ2-1, with TRBD2 matching over 7 bases. The germline CDR1 and CDR2 sequences are SQVTM and ANQGSEA. V lost 2 bases, J lost 9 bases, and 4 bases stayed unmatched. The CDR3 contains 12 residues. The CDR3 reads CSVEIGEGEQFF. The CDR3 coding sequence is TGCAGCGTTGAAATCGGGGAGGGTGAGCAGTTCTTC.